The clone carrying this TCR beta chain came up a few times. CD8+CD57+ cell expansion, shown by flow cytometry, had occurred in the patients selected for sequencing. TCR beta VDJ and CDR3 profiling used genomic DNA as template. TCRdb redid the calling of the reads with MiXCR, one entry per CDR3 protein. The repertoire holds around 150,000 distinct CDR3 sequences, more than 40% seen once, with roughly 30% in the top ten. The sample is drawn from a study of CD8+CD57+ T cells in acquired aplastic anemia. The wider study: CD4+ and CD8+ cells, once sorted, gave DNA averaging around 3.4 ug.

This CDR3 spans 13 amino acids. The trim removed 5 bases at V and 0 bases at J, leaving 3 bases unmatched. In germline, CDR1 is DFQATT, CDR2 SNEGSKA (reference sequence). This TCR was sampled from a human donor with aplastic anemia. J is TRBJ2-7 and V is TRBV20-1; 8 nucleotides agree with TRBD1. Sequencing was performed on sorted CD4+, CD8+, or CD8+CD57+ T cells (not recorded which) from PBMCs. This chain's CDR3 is CSAEDRASYEQYF. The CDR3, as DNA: TGCAGTGCTGAGGACAGGGCCTCCTACGAGCAGTACTTC.